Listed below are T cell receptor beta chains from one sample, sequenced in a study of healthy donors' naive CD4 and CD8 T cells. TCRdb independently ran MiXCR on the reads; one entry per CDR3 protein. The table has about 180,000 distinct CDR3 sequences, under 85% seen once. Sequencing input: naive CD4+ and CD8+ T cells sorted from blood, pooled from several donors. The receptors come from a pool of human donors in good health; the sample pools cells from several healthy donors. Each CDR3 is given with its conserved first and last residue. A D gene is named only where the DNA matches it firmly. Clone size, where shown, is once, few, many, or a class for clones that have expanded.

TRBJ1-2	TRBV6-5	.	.	TGTGCCAGCTCTCGAGACGCTAACTATGGCTACACCTTC	CASSRDANYGYTF
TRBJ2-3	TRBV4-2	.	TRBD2	TGTGCCAGCAGCCAGACTAGCGGGTTAGTTACAGATACGCAGTATTTT	CASSQTSGLVTDTQYF
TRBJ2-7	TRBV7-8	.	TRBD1	TGTGCCAGCAGCTATTACAGGGGGCATTCCGAGCAGTACTTC	CASSYYRGHSEQYF
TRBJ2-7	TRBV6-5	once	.	TGTGCCAGCAGCCCTGGGGCTCCAAAGAACGAGCAGTACTTC	CASSPGAPKNEQYF
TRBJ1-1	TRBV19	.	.	TGTGCCAGTAGTATGATGGGAGATACTTTCTTT	CASSMMGDTFF
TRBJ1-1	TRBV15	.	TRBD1	TGTGCCACCAGCTCTCGGGACAGGGCCGGCACTGAAGCTTTCTTT	CATSSRDRAGTEAFF
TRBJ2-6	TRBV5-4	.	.	TGTGCCAGCAGCTTGATTTGGGGATCTGGGGCCAACGTCCTGACTTTC	CASSLIWGSGANVLTF
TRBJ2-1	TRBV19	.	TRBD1	TGTGCCAGTAGTATGGACAGGGAAGTGGCGGTCAATGAGCAGTTCTTC	CASSMDREVAVNEQFF
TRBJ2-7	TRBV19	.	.	TGTGCCAGTAGTCACTCGACAGGAGCCTACGAGCAGTACTTC	CASSHSTGAYEQYF
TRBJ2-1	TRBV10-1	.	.	TGCGCCACCCGAAAGGGCGTCGCCGGTGAGCAGTTCTTC	CATRKGVAGEQFF
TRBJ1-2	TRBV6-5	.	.	TGTGCCAGCAGACCCCCGGGGATCTATGGCTACACCTTC	CASRPPGIYGYTF
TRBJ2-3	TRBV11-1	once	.	TGTGCCAGCAGCCCTTGGATCGGGGTCACAGATACGCAGTATTTT	CASSPWIGVTDTQYF
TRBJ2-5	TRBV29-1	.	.	TGCAGCGTTGCCAGGGACCCTTCAGAAGAGGCCCAGTACTTC	CSVARDPSEEAQYF
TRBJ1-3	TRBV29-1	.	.	TGCAGCGTTGTCATCGGAAACACCATATATTTT	CSVVIGNTIYF
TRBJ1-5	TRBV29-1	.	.	TGCAGCGTTGAAGGGTCAGGGAATCAGCCCCAGCATTTT	CSVEGSGNQPQHF
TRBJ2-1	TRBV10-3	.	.	TGTGCCCTCCGGGCGGAGGGAGAGTTGGGTGAGCAGTTCTTC	CALRAEGELGEQFF
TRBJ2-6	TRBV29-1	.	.	TGCAGCGCAGGGTTCGGGAGCTCTGGGGCCAACGTCCTGACTTTC	CSAGFGSSGANVLTF
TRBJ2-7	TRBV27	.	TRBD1	TGTGCCAGCAGTTTCAGACAGGGCTACGAGCAGTACTTC	CASSFRQGYEQYF
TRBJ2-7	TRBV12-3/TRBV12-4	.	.	TGTGCCAGCAGAGTCGGGGTCCCCTACGAGCAGTACTTC	CASRVGVPYEQYF
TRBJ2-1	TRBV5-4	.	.	TGTGCCAGCAGCGCCCCGACAGGCAATGAGCAGTTCTTC	CASSAPTGNEQFF
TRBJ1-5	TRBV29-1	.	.	TGCAGCGTTCGGACGACTGATAGCAATCAGCCCCAGCATTTT	CSVRTTDSNQPQHF
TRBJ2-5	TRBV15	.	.	TGTGCCACCAGCAGAGACAGGGGTCGAGAGACCCAGTACTTC	CATSRDRGRETQYF
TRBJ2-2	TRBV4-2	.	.	TGTGCCAGCAGCCAAGATCCCGTGACAGGGAACACCGGGGAGCTGTTTTTT	CASSQDPVTGNTGELFF
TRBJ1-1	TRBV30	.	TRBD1	TGTGCCTGGAGTGAAAAGGGGGCTTCTGAAGCTTTCTTT	CAWSEKGASEAFF
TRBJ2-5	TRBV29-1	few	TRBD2	TGCAGCGTCCGGTCGGGAGGCGAAGTGCAAGAGACCCAGTACTTC	CSVRSGGEVQETQYF
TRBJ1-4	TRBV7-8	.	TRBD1	TGTGCCAGCAGCCTAGGGGACAGTCTTAATGAAAAACTGTTTTTT	CASSLGDSLNEKLFF
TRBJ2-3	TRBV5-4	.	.	TGTGCCAGCAGCTTGGCCGGTTTCACAGATACGCAGTATTTT	CASSLAGFTDTQYF
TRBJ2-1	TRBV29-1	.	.	TGCAGCGTTGGTTATAACAATGAGCAGTTCTTC	CSVGYNNEQFF
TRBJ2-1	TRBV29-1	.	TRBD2	TGCAGCGGATCTAGCGGGTACAATGAGCAGTTCTTC	CSGSSGYNEQFF
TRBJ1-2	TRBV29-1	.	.	TGCAGCGTTGAAGATCGTCTCTCCGGGGTGGGCTACACCTTC	CSVEDRLSGVGYTF
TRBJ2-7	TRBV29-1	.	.	TGCAGCGTTGGACTGTACTCCTACGAGCAGTACTTC	CSVGLYSYEQYF
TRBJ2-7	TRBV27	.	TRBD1	TGTGCCAGCAGTAGGACAGGGGGCTGGTACGAGCAGTACTTC	CASSRTGGWYEQYF
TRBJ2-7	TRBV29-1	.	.	TGCAGCGTTGAAGACCCAAGGCTAGGCTACGAGCAGTACTTC	CSVEDPRLGYEQYF
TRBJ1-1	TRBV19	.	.	TGTGCCAGTAGTACCTCAATAACGCGGACTGAAGCTTTCTTT	CASSTSITRTEAFF
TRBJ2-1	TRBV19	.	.	TGTGCCAGTAGTATTGCCCCGGGGACCCCGGAGCAGTTCTTC	CASSIAPGTPEQFF
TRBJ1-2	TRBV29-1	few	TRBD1	TGCAGCGTCCTAAGCGAGGGGGCAGGCTATGGCTACACCTTC	CSVLSEGAGYGYTF
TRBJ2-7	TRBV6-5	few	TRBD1	TGTGCCAGCATCTACCGGGACAGAGAACGCTACGAGCAGTACTTC	CASIYRDRERYEQYF
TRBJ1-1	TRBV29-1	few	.	TGCAGCGCTACAACAGGTGTCGGCACTGAAGCTTTCTTT	CSATTGVGTEAFF
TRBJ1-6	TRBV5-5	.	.	TGTGCCAGCAGCTTGGCAGGGTGGAATTCACCCCTCCACTTT	CASSLAGWNSPLHF
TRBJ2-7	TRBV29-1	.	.	TGCAGCGTCATTGGACAGAGGCAGGACGAGCAGTACTTC	CSVIGQRQDEQYF
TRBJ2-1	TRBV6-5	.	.	TGTGCCAGCAGTTACCGAGGGAATGAGCAGTTCTTC	CASSYRGNEQFF
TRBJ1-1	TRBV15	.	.	TGTGCCACCAGCGCTCTGGGCACTGAAGCTTTCTTT	CATSALGTEAFF
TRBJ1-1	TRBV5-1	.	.	TGCGCCAGCGGGCAGTCGAACACTGAAGCTTTCTTT	CASGQSNTEAFF
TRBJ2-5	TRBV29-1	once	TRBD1	TGCAGCGTCTCTCGCCGGGACAGGGTAGAGACCCAGTACTTC	CSVSRRDRVETQYF
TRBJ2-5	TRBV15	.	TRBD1	TGTGCCACCAGCAGAGATCAGGGGGCGGGGGAGACCCAGTACTTC	CATSRDQGAGETQYF
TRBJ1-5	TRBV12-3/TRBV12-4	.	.	TGTGCCAGCAGTTTAGAGGGGACCCTGAGCAATCAGCCCCAGCATTTT	CASSLEGTLSNQPQHF
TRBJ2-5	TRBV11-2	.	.	TGTGCCAGCAGCTTAGCTTACGGGAGAGCGGGAGAGACCCAGTACTTC	CASSLAYGRAGETQYF
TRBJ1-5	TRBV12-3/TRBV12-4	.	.	TGTGCCAGCACCGTGAATCAGCCCCAGCATTTT	CASTVNQPQHF
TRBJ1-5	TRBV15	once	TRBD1	TGTGCCACCAGCAGGATACCTCAGACAGGGGACTACCATAGCAATCAGCCCCAGCATTTT	CATSRIPQTGDYHSNQPQHF
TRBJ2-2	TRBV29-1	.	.	TGCAGCGTTTTCGGGACTAACACCGGGGAGCTGTTTTTT	CSVFGTNTGELFF
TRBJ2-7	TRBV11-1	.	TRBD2	TGTGCCAGCACCGATAGCGGGGGCTACGAGCAGTACTTC	CASTDSGGYEQYF
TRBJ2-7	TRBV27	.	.	TGTGCCAGCAGTTTAGGGTGGGCAGTCTCCTACGAGCAGTACTTC	CASSLGWAVSYEQYF